This record looks at one T cell receptor (beta chain) sequence and its context. The antigen is not known. These data originate in a study of T cells in Graves' hyperthyroidism and ophthalmopathy. Regarding the study as a whole: Blood held most thyroid clonotypes expanded above 0.001 frequency.

Authors of the study amplified TCR beta CDR3 regions from RNA transcripts. TCR CDR3 underwent first-round RT-PCR with the HTBI primer set. TCRdb redid the calling of the multiplex PCR reads with MiXCR, one entry per CDR3 protein. The repertoire holds about 640,000 distinct CDR3 sequences, with around 20% as singletons. V was pared by 5 bases and J by 1 base, with 9 bases of the junction left unmatched. This CDR3 comprises 16 residues. Germline V CDR1 and CDR2: SGHVS, FNYEAQ. Fresh peripheral blood, roughly 10 ml, was the source of the PBMCs. This chain uses TRBV7-6 with TRBJ2-3; 7 nucleotides match TRBD2. The sequence derives from a man aged 25-40 years with Graves' ophthalmopathy. Sequences were obtained from blood. The CDR3 region has the DNA TGTGCCAGCAGCAACCCTACTAGCGCGGGCACAGATACGCAGTATTTT. As protein: CASSNPTSAGTDTQYF.